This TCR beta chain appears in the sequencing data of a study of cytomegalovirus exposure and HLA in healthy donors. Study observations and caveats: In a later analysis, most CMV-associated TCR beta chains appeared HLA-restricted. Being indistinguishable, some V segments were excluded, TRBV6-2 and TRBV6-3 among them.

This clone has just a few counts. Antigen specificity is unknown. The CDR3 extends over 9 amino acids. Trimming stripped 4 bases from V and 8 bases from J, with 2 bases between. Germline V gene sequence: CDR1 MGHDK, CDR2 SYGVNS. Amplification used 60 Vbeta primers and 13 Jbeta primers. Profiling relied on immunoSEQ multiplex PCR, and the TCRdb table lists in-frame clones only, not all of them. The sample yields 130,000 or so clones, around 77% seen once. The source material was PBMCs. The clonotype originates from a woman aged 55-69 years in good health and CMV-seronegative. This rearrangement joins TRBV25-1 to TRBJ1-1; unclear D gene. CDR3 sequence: CASSAEAFF. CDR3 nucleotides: TGTGCCAGCAGTGCGGAAGCTTTCTTT.